This is a list of T cell receptor beta chains from one sample in a study of T cells after yellow fever vaccination. TCRdb redid the calling of the 5' RACE reads with MiXCR, one entry per CDR3 protein. The data show approximately 550,000 distinct CDR3 sequences, roughly 21% seen once. Sequencing was performed on PBMCs, taken 15 days after the yellow fever booster vaccination. These receptors all come from a man aged 25-40 years who received the YFV17D yellow fever vaccine. The conserved cysteine and the conserved F or W are not part of the CDR3 here. Expanded clones get a size class; other rows say once, few or many, or leave the size out.

>TRBV7-2|TRBJ1-1|many
ASRPTPNTEAF
>TRBV5-6|TRBJ2-7|.
ASSNWGYEQY
>TRBV4-1|TRBJ2-6|.
ASSQEPAIGANVLT
>TRBV7-2|TRBJ2-5|.
ASSYQGAWQETQY
>TRBV28|TRBJ1-4|.
ASRVGRPEKLF
>TRBV5-4|TRBJ2-1|few
ASSLKGEGGPWKQF
>TRBV12-3/TRBV12-4|TRBJ2-5|.
ASSQPNHPKTQY
>TRBV5-6|TRBJ1-2|.
ASSYGTGLRDGYT
>TRBV10-3|TRBJ2-3|few
AIGWTSGTDTQY
>TRBV7-9|TRBJ2-7|few
ASSEGFHEQY
>TRBV28|TRBJ2-5|few
ASSFPGRNLQETQY
>TRBV7-7|TRBJ2-2|few
ASSEDGYTGELF
>TRBV7-9|TRBJ2-7|.
ASSPPLGGSSYEQY
>TRBV7-3|TRBJ2-3|few
ASSLRGPAINEQLTRTDTQY
>TRBV12-3/TRBV12-4|TRBJ2-3|few
ASRQGLSTDTQY
>TRBV6-1|TRBJ1-5|few
ASSEARGHQPQH
>TRBV20-1|TRBJ2-5|many
SASETFQETQY
>TRBV6-1|TRBJ2-5|few
ASTPRLAGQETQY
>TRBV5-1|TRBJ2-5|.
ASSTVQETQY
>TRBV29-1|TRBJ2-3|few
SVDGLAGDPDTQY
>TRBV6-5|TRBJ1-5|few
ASSYGGSGNQPQH
>TRBV12-3/TRBV12-4|TRBJ1-2|few
ASSLDGIYGYT
>TRBV5-6|TRBJ2-7|.
ASNRDRGVHEQY
>TRBV19|TRBJ2-1|few
ASSTGGRYEQF
>TRBV20-1|TRBJ2-3|few
SARDFGASTDTQY
>TRBV11-1|TRBJ2-5|.
ASSLSSWSGVSQETQY
>TRBV10-2|TRBJ2-3|.
ASSGWQGDTQY
>TRBV7-6|TRBJ2-1|once
ASSTPGLAGKNERF
>TRBV5-1|TRBJ1-1|few
ASSLLGSAEAF
>TRBV12-3/TRBV12-4|TRBJ1-5|few
ASSHGASNQPQH
>TRBV7-2|TRBJ1-1|few
ASSLFRVNTEAF
>TRBV5-1|TRBJ2-5|.
ASSPSLPEETQY
>TRBV19|TRBJ2-7|few
ASSIDWTYEQY
>TRBV14|TRBJ2-4|.
ASSQGGLAGDKNIQY
>TRBV6-2/TRBV6-3|TRBJ2-7|.
ASSFPRLAVNDEQY
>TRBV15|TRBJ2-5|.
ATSRPSEGETQY
>TRBV24-1|TRBJ2-1|.
ATSEPNRVEQF
>TRBV6-5|TRBJ1-1|few
ASSSRDRGLAEAF
>TRBV6-5|TRBJ2-7|.
ASSYGTPREYEQY
>TRBV12-3/TRBV12-4|TRBJ2-1|.
ASSFGLAGGYNEQF
>TRBV20-1|TRBJ2-2|.
SAKQGANTGELF
>TRBV7-2|TRBJ2-7|.
ASGSRGYEQY
>TRBV20-1|TRBJ2-6|few
SATARSGANVLT
>TRBV11-2|TRBJ2-1|once
ASSKTRANEQF
>TRBV7-9|TRBJ1-5|few
ASSSGQRKPQH
>TRBV7-2|TRBJ2-1|few
ASSLAGGSAYNEQF
>TRBV27|TRBJ2-3|few
ASSEAGGPTDTQY
>TRBV24-1|TRBJ2-4|few
ATKAQGEDKNIQY
>TRBV30|TRBJ2-5|.
AWKGSQETQY
>TRBV7-2|TRBJ2-1|few
ASSFSTSSYNEQF
>TRBV6-2/TRBV6-3|TRBJ2-7|few
ASSPTSVGEQY
>TRBV14|TRBJ1-1|.
ASRGGANTEAF
>TRBV7-3|TRBJ2-1|.
ASSLSPARNEQF
>TRBV25-1|TRBJ2-6|few
ASSVPGQPSGANVLT